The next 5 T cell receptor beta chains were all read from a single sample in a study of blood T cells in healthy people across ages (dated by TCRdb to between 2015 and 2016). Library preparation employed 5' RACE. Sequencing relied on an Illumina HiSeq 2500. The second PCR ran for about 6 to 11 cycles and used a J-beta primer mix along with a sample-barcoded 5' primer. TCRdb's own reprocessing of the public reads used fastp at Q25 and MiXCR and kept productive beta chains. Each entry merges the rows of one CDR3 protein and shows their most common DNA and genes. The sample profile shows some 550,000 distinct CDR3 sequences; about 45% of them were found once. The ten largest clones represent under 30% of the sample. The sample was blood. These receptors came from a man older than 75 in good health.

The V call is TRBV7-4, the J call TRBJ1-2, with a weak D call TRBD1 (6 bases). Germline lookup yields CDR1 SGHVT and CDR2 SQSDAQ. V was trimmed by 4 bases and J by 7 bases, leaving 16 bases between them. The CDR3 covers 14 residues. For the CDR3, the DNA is TGTGCCAGCAGCTCCCAGACAGGTTTTTGTGGCTACACCTTC. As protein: CASSSQTGFCGYTF.

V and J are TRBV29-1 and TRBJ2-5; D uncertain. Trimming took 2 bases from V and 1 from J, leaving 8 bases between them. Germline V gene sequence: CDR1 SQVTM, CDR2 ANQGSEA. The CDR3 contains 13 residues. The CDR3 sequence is CSVEWAGQETQYF. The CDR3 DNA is TGCAGCGTTGAATGGGCAGGCCAAGAGACCCAGTACTTC.

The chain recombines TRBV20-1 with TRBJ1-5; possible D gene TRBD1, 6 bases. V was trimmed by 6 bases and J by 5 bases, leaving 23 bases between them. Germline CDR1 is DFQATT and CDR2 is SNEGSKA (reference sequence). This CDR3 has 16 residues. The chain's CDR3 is CSANQRGLGWDQPQHF. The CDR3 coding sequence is TGCAGTGCCAACCAAAGGGGGTTGGGGTGGGATCAGCCCCAGCATTTT.

CDR3 amino acids: CASSGGQDRGLNEQFF. The CDR3 DNA sequence: TGTGCCAGCTCCGGGGGGCAGGACAGGGGGCTCAATGAGCAGTTCTTC. The V and J genes are TRBV7-9 and TRBJ2-1; 11 positions agree with TRBD1. After removal of 8 bases from V and 6 bases from J, the junction contained 12 bases not matched to a gene. The CDR3 runs to 16 residues. In germline, CDR1 is SEHNR, CDR2 FQNEAQ (reference sequence).

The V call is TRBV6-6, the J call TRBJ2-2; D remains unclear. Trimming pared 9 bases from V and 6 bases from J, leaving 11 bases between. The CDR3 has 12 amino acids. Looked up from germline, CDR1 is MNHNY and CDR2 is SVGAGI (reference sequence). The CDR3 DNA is TGTGCCAGTTACGGCATGGCCGGGGAGCTGTTTTTT. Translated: CASYGMAGELFF.